These T cell receptor beta chains were read from a single sample in a study of vaccination effects on CD4 cells after COVID-19. Sequencing used immunoSEQ multiplex PCR; TCRdb keeps in-frame clones, though not all of them. The repertoire consists of fewer than 35,000 clones, with roughly 60% occurring once and the leading ten covering roughly 9.2%. No antigen is known for these receptors. The sample consisted of CD4+ T cells from PBMCs cultured without peptide, taken before COVID-19 vaccination. The receptors were sampled from a human donor who received a COVID-19 vaccine. Each CDR3 is given with its conserved first and last residue. The D gene is left open where the match is weak. Size is omitted from some rows. Given values are once, few, many or a class for expanded clones.

cdr3_nt,cdr3_aa,v_call,j_call,d_call,clone_size
TGTGCCAGCTCACCGTTCGTCAATATAAACGAGCAGTACTTC,CASSPFVNINEQYF,TRBV18,TRBJ2-7,NA,NA
TGTGCCAGCAGAGGAACATTAGATCAGCCCCAGCATTTT,CASRGTLDQPQHF,TRBV6-5,TRBJ1-5,NA,NA
TGTGCCAGCAGTTTTGGAGGAAACACCATATATTTT,CASSFGGNTIYF,TRBV6-6,TRBJ1-3,NA,few
TGTGCCAGCAGCTTAGAGGTGGACGGGGGGTATGGCTACACCTTC,CASSLEVDGGYGYTF,TRBV7-9,TRBJ1-2,NA,NA
TGTGCCAGCAGCCAAATCGGCAGGCCCCGCTCTGGAAACACCATATATTTT,CASSQIGRPRSGNTIYF,TRBV14,TRBJ1-3,NA,NA
TGTGCCAGCAGCTTGGCGGGGTCTGGAAACACCATATATTTT,CASSLAGSGNTIYF,TRBV5-6,TRBJ1-3,NA,NA
TGTGCCAGCAGTTTTAATCGGGATCAGCCCCAGCATTTT,CASSFNRDQPQHF,TRBV12-3/TRBV12-4,TRBJ1-5,NA,NA
TGTGCCAGCAGCTTTTCAGGGGTTGAGACCCAGTACTTC,CASSFSGVETQYF,TRBV5-4,TRBJ2-5,NA,NA
TGTGCCAGTAGTATATCGGAGGGTAGCTCTGGAAACACCATATATTTT,CASSISEGSSGNTIYF,TRBV19,TRBJ1-3,NA,NA
TGCGCCAGCAGTCTCCCTAACCACAGGGTTAGGTACGAGCAGTACTTC,CASSLPNHRVRYEQYF,TRBV5-1,TRBJ2-7,NA,NA
TGCGCCAGCAGCCAAGGGGAATGGCTAGCGGGGGCCCTCTCCTACGAGCAGTACTTC,CASSQGEWLAGALSYEQYF,TRBV4-1,TRBJ2-7,TRBD2,few
TGTGCCAGCAGCGAGTACACGGTGTACTTC,CASSEYTVYF,TRBV28,TRBJ2-5,NA,once
TGCGCCAGCAGCCCGGCTGGAAGGACAGAGAACACTGAAGCTTTCTTT,CASSPAGRTENTEAFF,TRBV5-1,TRBJ1-1,NA,NA
TGTGCCAGTAGTCTCTTACCAACCGGGACGGTCTCCTACGAGCAGTACTTC,CASSLLPTGTVSYEQYF,TRBV19,TRBJ2-7,NA,NA
TGTGCCAGCAGCTTAATTCCTAGGGGGAACACTGAAGCTTTCTTT,CASSLIPRGNTEAFF,TRBV7-9,TRBJ1-1,NA,NA
TGTGCCACCAGTGACTATGGCCATAAGCAGTACTTC,CATSDYGHKQYF,TRBV24-1,TRBJ2-7,NA,few
TGCGCCAGCAGCCAAGGCGGTTTAGCGGGGTTCCAAGAGACCCAGTACTTC,CASSQGGLAGFQETQYF,TRBV4-1,TRBJ2-5,TRBD2,NA
TGTGCCAGTGGGGGACAGATAAACACTGAAGCTTTCTTT,CASGGQINTEAFF,TRBV19,TRBJ1-1,TRBD1,NA
TGCGCCAGCAGAAAGGTCGACAGGGTGGATTCACCCCTCCACTTT,CASRKVDRVDSPLHF,TRBV5-1,TRBJ1-6,TRBD1,few
TGTGCCATCAGTGGACAGGGGGCCAATCAGCCCCAGCATTTT,CAISGQGANQPQHF,TRBV10-3,TRBJ1-5,TRBD1,few
TGTGCCAGCAGCTTGGACCGGGCCTCCTACAATGAGCAGTTCTTC,CASSLDRASYNEQFF,TRBV5-4,TRBJ2-1,NA,NA
TGTGCCACCAGTGATCCCGGACAGGGCGTCGGGGAGCTGTTTTTT,CATSDPGQGVGELFF,TRBV24-1,TRBJ2-2,TRBD1,NA
TGTGCCAGCAGACCCTGGGGGAGGACTAGCGGGACCATGACCTACAATGAGCAGTTCTTC,CASRPWGRTSGTMTYNEQFF,TRBV9,TRBJ2-1,TRBD2,NA
TGTGCCAGCAGGAAGAACGAGGGGATAGGAGGCTATGGCTACACCTTC,CASRKNEGIGGYGYTF,TRBV2,TRBJ1-2,NA,once
TGTGCCAGCTTAACAGGGAGCTCCTATAATTCACCCCTCCACTTT,CASLTGSSYNSPLHF,TRBV7-8,TRBJ1-6,NA,NA
TGTGCCAGCGGACCTAGCGGGGACTCCTACAATGAGCAGTTCTTC,CASGPSGDSYNEQFF,TRBV11-2,TRBJ2-1,TRBD2,few
TGTGCCAGCAGTGACACCGACAGAAACACTGAAGCTTTCTTT,CASSDTDRNTEAFF,TRBV6-4,TRBJ1-1,NA,once
TGTGCTAGTGCCCAGGGTATTGGGAACACTGAAGCTTTCTTT,CASAQGIGNTEAFF,TRBV12-5,TRBJ1-1,NA,once
TGCGCCAGCAGCTTGGTCTCGGGAGTGGAGCTAGAGACCCAGTACTTC,CASSLVSGVELETQYF,TRBV5-1,TRBJ2-5,NA,NA
TGTGCCACCAGCGAGACCACAGGGGGACCGCAGTATTTT,CATSETTGGPQYF,TRBV15,TRBJ2-3,TRBD1,NA
TGCAGCGTTGGGACTCGTGCTAGCACAGATACGCAGTATTTT,CSVGTRASTDTQYF,TRBV29-1,TRBJ2-3,NA,NA
TGTGCCAGCAGTGAAGATCAGGGTTTTAGAAGCAATCAGCCCCAGCATTTT,CASSEDQGFRSNQPQHF,TRBV2,TRBJ1-5,NA,NA
TGTGCCAGCTCACCATCGAATCACGGTTCAGGGGGACCATCAACTAATGAAAAACTGTTTTTT,CASSPSNHGSGGPSTNEKLFF,TRBV18,TRBJ1-4,TRBD1,NA
TGTGCCTGGAGTGTACCTCGGACCTACGAGCAGTACTTC,CAWSVPRTYEQYF,TRBV30,TRBJ2-7,NA,few
TGTGCCACCAGTGGGTCGGGGGGCCTCACCGGGGAGCTGTTTTTT,CATSGSGGLTGELFF,TRBV24-1,TRBJ2-2,NA,NA
TGCGCCAGCAGTGAGGACCCGGACCGGGGTGTAGCTTTCTTT,CASSEDPDRGVAFF,TRBV10-2,TRBJ1-1,NA,NA
TGTGCCAGTACTAACAGGGAGGGTCAGCCCCAGCATTTT,CASTNREGQPQHF,TRBV12-3/TRBV12-4,TRBJ1-5,NA,NA
TGTGCCAGCAGCCCCGCGGGGAGCTCCTACGAGCAGTACTTC,CASSPAGSSYEQYF,TRBV5-4,TRBJ2-7,NA,NA
TGCGCCAGCAGTCCGGGACAGGTATCTACTAATGAAAAACTGTTTTTT,CASSPGQVSTNEKLFF,TRBV5-1,TRBJ1-4,TRBD1,NA
TGTGCCAGCAGCCGTAGCGGGAACACCGGGGAGCTGTTTTTT,CASSRSGNTGELFF,TRBV7-2,TRBJ2-2,NA,few
TGTGCCAGCAGTTTAGGCGTGGACTATGGCTACACCTTC,CASSLGVDYGYTF,TRBV27,TRBJ1-2,NA,NA
TGTGCCAGTAGCCAGACTAGCGGGGGCCCGACTTACGAGCAGTACTTC,CASSQTSGGPTYEQYF,TRBV19,TRBJ2-7,TRBD2,few
TGTGCCAGCAGCAAACTAGCGGGAGAATACAATGAGCAGTTCTTC,CASSKLAGEYNEQFF,TRBV21-1,TRBJ2-1,NA,few
TGTGCCAGCAGCCCGCGACTAGCTAGCGAGCAGTACTTC,CASSPRLASEQYF,TRBV14,TRBJ2-7,TRBD2,NA
TGTGCCAGCAGCCAAGGGAGGGCCCAAGCTTGGGAGCAGTACTTC,CASSQGRAQAWEQYF,TRBV3-1/TRBV3-2,TRBJ2-7,NA,NA
TGTGCCAGCAGGGCCGGGACAGGGGGTGAAAAACTGTTTTTT,CASRAGTGGEKLFF,TRBV2,TRBJ1-4,TRBD1,few
TGTGCCAGCAGTGACGCAGGGGATTACAGGGAGACCCAGTACTTC,CASSDAGDYRETQYF,TRBV2,TRBJ2-5,NA,NA
TGTGCCACACACATTCCTGGGGTCGGCGACGAGCAGTACTTC,CATHIPGVGDEQYF,TRBV2,TRBJ2-7,NA,NA
TGTGCCAGCAGTTTATATGCCGGAGAAAGCACAGATACGCAGTATTTT,CASSLYAGESTDTQYF,TRBV27,TRBJ2-3,NA,NA
TGTGCCAGCGTTGCGAACAGGGGGTTGGATGAGCAGTTCTTC,CASVANRGLDEQFF,TRBV6-5,TRBJ2-1,TRBD1,NA
TGTGCCAGCAGTGTTCAGGGGGCCTCCTACAATGAGCAGTTCTTC,CASSVQGASYNEQFF,TRBV6-4,TRBJ2-1,TRBD1,NA
TGTGCCAGCAGACAGGCGATCTATGGCTACACCTTC,CASRQAIYGYTF,TRBV12-3/TRBV12-4,TRBJ1-2,NA,NA
TGTGCCAGCAGCAAAGGGGAGATAACAGGGACCAGCTCCTATAATTCACCCCTCCACTTT,CASSKGEITGTSSYNSPLHF,TRBV4-2,TRBJ1-6,NA,NA
TGTGCCAGCAGCCTACAGGGGGCTGGGGAGACCCAGTACTTC,CASSLQGAGETQYF,TRBV5-4,TRBJ2-5,TRBD1,NA
TGTGCCAGCAGCTTAGAGGCACTATCCTACGAGCAGTACTTC,CASSLEALSYEQYF,TRBV11-2,TRBJ2-7,NA,once
TGTGCCAGCAGATCACTAGCGGGAGGGCACTACGAGCAGTACTTC,CASRSLAGGHYEQYF,TRBV6-5,TRBJ2-7,TRBD2,NA
TGTGCCAGTAGTATTAGAGTGGCCACTGAAGCTTTCTTT,CASSIRVATEAFF,TRBV19,TRBJ1-1,NA,few
TGCGCCAGCAGCGGACAGGGGGGGGACACCGGGGAGCTGTTTTTT,CASSGQGGDTGELFF,TRBV5-1,TRBJ2-2,TRBD1,NA